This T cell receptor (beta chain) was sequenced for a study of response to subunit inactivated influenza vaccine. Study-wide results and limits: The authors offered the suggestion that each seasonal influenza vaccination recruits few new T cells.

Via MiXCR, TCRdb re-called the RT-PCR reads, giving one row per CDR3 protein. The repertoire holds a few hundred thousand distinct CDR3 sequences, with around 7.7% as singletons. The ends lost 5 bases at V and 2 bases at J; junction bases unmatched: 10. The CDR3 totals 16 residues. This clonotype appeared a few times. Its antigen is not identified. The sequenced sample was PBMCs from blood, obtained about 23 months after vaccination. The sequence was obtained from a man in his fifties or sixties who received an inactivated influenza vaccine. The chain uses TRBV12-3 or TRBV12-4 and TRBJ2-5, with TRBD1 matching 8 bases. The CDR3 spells CASSHSRTGLQETQYF. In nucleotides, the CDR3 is TGTGCCAGCAGTCACTCACGGACAGGGTTACAAGAGACCCAGTACTTC.